The clone carrying this T cell receptor beta chain has more than one count but fewer than ten. Antigen: not known. This sample stems from a study of T cells after yellow fever vaccination. Overall study findings and caveats: In FACS-sorted repertoires, abundant clonotypes from the bulk population could appear as contaminants. Re-detected after boosting: most primary clones, 96% of CD4 and around 86% of CD8.

The V and J ends lost 3 bases and 0 bases respectively, with 17 bases between them. CDR1 is SGHRS and CDR2 is YFSETQ in the germline V gene. CDR3 size: 17 residues. TCRdb re-derived calls from the 5' RACE reads in MiXCR, one entry per CDR3 protein. The sample shows fewer than 450,000 distinct CDR3 sequences, 7% to 10% of them seen only once. The chain links TRBV5-1 to TRBJ2-3; D is uncertain. This sequence was found in a man aged 18-30 years who received the YFV17D yellow fever vaccine. The sample in question was PBMCs, obtained more than 40 days after the first yellow fever vaccination. The CDR3 sequence: CASSSGSGTSSTDTQYF. The CDR3 coding sequence is TGCGCCAGCAGCTCCGGGTCAGGTACCTCTAGCACAGATACGCAGTATTTT. Complete variable domain (other parts from reference TRBV5-1 and TRBJ2-3): KAGVTQTPRYLIKTRGQQVTLSCSPISGHRSVSWYQQTPGQGLQFLFEYFSETQRNKGNFPGRFSGRQFSNSRSEMNVSTLELGDSALYLCASSSGSGTSSTDTQYFGPGTRLTVL.